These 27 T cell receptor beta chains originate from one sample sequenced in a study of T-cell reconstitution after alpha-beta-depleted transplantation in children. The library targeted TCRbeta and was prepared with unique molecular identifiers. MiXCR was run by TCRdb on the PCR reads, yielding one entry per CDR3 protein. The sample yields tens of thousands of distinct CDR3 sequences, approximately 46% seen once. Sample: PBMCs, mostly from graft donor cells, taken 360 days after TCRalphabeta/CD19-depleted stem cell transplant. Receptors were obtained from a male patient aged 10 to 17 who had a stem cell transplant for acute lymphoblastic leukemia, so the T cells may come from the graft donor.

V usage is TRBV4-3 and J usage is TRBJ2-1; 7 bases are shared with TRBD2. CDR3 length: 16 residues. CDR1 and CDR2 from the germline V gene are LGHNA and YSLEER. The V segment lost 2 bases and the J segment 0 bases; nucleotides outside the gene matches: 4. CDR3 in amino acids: CASSQFAGVSYNEQFF. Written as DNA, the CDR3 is TGCGCCAGCAGCCAATTCGCGGGAGTCTCCTACAATGAGCAGTTCTTC.

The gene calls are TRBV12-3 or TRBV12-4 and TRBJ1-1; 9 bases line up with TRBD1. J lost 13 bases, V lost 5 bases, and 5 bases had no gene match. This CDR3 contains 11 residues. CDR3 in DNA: TGTGCCAGCAGTCCTCCGGGACAGGGTTTCTTT. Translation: CASSPPGQGFF.

The CDR3 here is CASSLGLAGGHEQFF. CDR3 sequence (DNA): TGTGCCAGCAGCTTAGGGCTAGCGGGGGGGCATGAGCAGTTCTTC. The chain is built from TRBV11-2 and TRBJ2-1; 12 bases map to TRBD2. Germline trimming cut 1 base from V and 8 bases from J; bases unmatched to any gene: 3. Looked up from germline, CDR1 is SGHAT and CDR2 is FQNNGV. The CDR3 totals 15 residues.

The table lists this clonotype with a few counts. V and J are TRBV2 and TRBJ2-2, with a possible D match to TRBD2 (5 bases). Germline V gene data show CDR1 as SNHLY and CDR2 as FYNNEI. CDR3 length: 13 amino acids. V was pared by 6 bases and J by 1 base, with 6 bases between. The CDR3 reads CASRSGNTGELFF. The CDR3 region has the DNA TGTGCCAGCAGAAGCGGGAACACCGGGGAGCTGTTTTTT.

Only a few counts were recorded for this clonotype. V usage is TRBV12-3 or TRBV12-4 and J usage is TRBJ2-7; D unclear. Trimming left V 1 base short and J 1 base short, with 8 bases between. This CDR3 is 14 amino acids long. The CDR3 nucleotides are TGTGCCAGCAGTTTAGGGCAGCCGTCCTACGAGCAGTACTTC. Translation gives CASSLGQPSYEQYF.

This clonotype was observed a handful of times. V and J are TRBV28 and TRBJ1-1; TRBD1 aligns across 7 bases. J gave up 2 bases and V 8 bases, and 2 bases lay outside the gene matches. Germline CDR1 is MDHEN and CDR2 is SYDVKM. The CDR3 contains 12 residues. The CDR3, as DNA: TGTGCCAGCCACAGGGGTAACACTGAAGCTTTCTTT. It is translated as CASHRGNTEAFF.

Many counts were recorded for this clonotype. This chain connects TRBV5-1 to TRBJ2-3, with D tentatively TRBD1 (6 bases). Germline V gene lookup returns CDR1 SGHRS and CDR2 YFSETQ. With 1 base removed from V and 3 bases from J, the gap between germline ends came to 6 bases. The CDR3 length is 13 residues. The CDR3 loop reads CASSLQGTDTQYF. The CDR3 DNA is TGCGCCAGCAGCTTGCAGGGGACAGATACGCAGTATTTT.

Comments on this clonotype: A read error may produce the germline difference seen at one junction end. For the CDR3, the DNA is TGCAGTGCTGGAGATTACGAGCAGTACTTC. Residues: CSAGDYEQYF. V is TRBV20-1 and J is TRBJ2-7; D gene uncertain. This CDR3 spans 10 amino acids. The germline V gene encodes CDR1 DFQATT and CDR2 SNEGSKA (reference sequence).

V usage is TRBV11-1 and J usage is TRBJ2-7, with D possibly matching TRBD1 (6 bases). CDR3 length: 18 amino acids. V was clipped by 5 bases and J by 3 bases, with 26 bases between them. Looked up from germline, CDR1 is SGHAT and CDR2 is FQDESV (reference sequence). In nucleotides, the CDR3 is TGTGCCAGCAGCCTTAACTCGCAGGGGCCACTAAGAAACTACGAGCAGTACTTC. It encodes CASSLNSQGPLRNYEQYF. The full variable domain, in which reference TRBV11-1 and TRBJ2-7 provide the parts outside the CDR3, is EAEVAQSPRYKITEKSQAVAFWCDPISGHATLYWYRQILGQGPELLVQFQDESVVDDSQLPKDRFSAERLKGVDSTLKIQPAELGDSAMYLCASSLNSQGPLRNYEQYFGPGTRLTVT.

Here the CDR3 reads CASSIQGRGANVLTF. The CDR3, as DNA: TGTGCCAGCAGCATCCAGGGCCGTGGGGCCAACGTCCTGACTTTC. The rearrangement uses TRBV9 and TRBJ2-6; tentatively, D is TRBD1 (5 bases). Germline CDR1 and CDR2: SGDLS and YYNGEE. V lost 4 bases and J lost 3, with 11 bases in between. The CDR3 consists of 15 residues.

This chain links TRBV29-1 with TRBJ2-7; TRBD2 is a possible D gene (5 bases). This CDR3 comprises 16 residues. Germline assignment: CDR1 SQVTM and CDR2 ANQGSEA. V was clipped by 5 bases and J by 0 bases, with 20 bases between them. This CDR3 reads CSVLELALIGSYEQYF. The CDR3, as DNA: TGCAGCGTTCTCGAGCTAGCCCTAATCGGCTCCTACGAGCAGTACTTC.

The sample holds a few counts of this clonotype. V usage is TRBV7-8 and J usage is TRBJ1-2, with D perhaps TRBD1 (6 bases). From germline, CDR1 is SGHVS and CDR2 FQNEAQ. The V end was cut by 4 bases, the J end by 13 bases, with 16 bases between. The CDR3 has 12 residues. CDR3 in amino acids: CASSSARGRGTF. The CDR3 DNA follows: TGTGCCAGCAGCTCGGCCAGGGGACGTGGCACCTTC.

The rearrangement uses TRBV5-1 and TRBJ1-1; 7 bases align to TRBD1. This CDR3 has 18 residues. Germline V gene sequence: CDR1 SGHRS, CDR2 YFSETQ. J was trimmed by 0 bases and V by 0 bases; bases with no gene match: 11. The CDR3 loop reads CASSLDPAQTGLNTEAFF. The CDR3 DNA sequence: TGCGCCAGCAGCTTGGACCCTGCTCAGACAGGGTTGAACACTGAAGCTTTCTTT.

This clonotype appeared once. The CDR3, as DNA: TGTGCCAGCAGCAGACCGGGACAGGGTCCCGAGCAGTACTTC. Encoded protein: CASSRPGQGPEQYF. V and J are TRBV6-1 and TRBJ2-7, with 9 bases lining up with TRBD1. The CDR3 sequence is 14 residues long. Germline loops: CDR1 MNHNS, CDR2 SASEGT. V dropped 6 bases and J dropped 6; count of bases not matched to a gene: 9.

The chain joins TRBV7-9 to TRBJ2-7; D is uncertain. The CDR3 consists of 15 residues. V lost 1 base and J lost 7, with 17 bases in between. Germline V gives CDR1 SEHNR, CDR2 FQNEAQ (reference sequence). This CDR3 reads CASSLGRRPTGEQYF. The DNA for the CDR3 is TGTGCCAGCAGCTTAGGGAGACGGCCTACCGGAGAGCAGTACTTC.

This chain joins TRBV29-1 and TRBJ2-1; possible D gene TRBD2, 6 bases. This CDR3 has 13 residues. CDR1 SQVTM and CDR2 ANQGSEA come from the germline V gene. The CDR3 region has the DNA TGCAGTTGGGGGGAGGTGGGTTACAATGAGCAGTTCTTC. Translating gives CSWGEVGYNEQFF.

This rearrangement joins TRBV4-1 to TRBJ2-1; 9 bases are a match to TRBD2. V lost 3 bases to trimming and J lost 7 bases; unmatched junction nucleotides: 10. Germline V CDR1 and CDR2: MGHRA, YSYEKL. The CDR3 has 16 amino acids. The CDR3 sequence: CASSQFGTSPSNEQFF. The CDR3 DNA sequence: TGCGCCAGCAGCCAGTTCGGGACTAGCCCTTCTAATGAGCAGTTCTTC.

This chain's CDR3 is CASSPEDLYNEQFF. The CDR3 DNA is TGTGCCAGCTCACCGGAGGACCTCTACAATGAGCAGTTCTTC. The V call is TRBV18, the J call TRBJ2-1; a possible D gene is TRBD2 (5 bases). CDR1 is KGHSH and CDR2 is LQKENI in the germline V gene. Trimming removed 3 bases at V and 3 bases at J, with 9 bases between. The CDR3 has 14 amino acids.

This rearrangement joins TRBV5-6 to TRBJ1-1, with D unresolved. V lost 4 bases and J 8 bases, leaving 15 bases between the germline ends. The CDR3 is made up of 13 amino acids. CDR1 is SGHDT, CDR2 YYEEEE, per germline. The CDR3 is CASSPGGWQEAFF. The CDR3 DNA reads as TGTGCCAGCAGCCCCGGAGGATGGCAGGAAGCTTTCTTT.

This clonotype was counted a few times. The chain's CDR3 is CASRRAGGPETQYF. CDR3 DNA sequence: TGTGCCAGCAGACGCGCAGGGGGACCAGAGACCCAGTACTTC. V and J are TRBV5-6 and TRBJ2-5; the match to TRBD1 covers 7 bases. Germline CDR1 is SGHDT and CDR2 is YYEEEE. CDR3 length: 14 amino acids. V dropped 5 bases and J dropped 4; count of bases not matched to a gene: 8.

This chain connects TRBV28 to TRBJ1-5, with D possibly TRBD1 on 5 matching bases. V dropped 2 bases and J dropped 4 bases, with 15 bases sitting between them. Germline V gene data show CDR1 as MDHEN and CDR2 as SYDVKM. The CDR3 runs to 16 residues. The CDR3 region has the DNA TGTGCCAGCAGTTTAGTCGCAGGGCCGTTAAATCAGCCCCAGCATTTT. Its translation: CASSLVAGPLNQPQHF.

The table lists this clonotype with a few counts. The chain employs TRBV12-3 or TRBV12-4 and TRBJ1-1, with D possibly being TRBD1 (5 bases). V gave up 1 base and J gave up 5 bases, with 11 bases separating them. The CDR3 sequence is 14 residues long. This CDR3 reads CASSLEAGWTEAFF. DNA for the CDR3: TGTGCCAGCAGTTTAGAGGCAGGGTGGACTGAAGCTTTCTTT.

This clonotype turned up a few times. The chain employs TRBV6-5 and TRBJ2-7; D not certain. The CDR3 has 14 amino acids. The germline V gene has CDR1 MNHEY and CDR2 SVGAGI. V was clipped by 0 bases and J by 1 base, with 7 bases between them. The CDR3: CASSYSTVSYEQYF. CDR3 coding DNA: TGTGCCAGCAGTTACTCCACAGTTTCCTACGAGCAGTACTTC.

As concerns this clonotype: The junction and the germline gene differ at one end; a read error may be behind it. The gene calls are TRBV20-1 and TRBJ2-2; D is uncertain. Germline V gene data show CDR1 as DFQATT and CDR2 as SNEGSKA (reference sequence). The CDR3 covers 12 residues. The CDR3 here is CSARENTGELFF. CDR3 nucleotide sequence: TGCAGTGCTCGAGAGAACACCGGGGAGCTGTTTTTT.

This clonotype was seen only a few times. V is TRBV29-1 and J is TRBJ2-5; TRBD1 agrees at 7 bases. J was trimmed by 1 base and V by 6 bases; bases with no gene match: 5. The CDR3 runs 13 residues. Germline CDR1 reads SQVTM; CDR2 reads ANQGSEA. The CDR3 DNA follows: TGCAGCGTGCTTACAGGGGCCCAAGAGACCCAGTACTTC. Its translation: CSVLTGAQETQYF. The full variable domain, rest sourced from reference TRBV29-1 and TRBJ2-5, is SAVISQKPSRDICQRGTSLTIQCQVDSQVTMMFWYRQQPGQSLTLIATANQGSEATYESGFVIDKFPISRPNLTFSTLTVSNMSPEDSSIYLCSVLTGAQETQYFGPGTRLLVL.

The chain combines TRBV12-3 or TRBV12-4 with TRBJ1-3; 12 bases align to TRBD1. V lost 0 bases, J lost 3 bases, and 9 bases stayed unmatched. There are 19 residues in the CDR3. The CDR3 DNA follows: TGTGCCAGCAGTTTAGCGCCCGGGACAGGGGGCGGCTTTGGAAACACCATATATTTT. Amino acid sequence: CASSLAPGTGGGFGNTIYF.

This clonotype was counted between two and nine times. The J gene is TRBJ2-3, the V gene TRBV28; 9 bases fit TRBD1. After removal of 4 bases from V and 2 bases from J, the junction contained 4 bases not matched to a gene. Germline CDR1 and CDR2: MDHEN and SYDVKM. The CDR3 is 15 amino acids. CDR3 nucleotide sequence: TGTGCCAGCAGTTCTTGGACAGGGGCCACAGATACGCAGTATTTT. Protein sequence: CASSSWTGATDTQYF.